This T cell receptor beta chain originates from a study of CD8 T cells in ankylosing spondylitis. The study, taken as a whole, reports: Reportedly, matched ankylosing spondylitis synovial fluid was significantly enriched for disease-linked clones.

The CDR3 runs to 16 residues. Germline CDR1 SEHNR, CDR2 FQNEAQ (reference sequence). V was clipped by 3 bases and J by 0 bases; unmatched bases: 2. Within the sample, this clonotype is medium-sized. The antigen remains undetermined. Using its own MiXCR run on the 5' RACE reads, TCRdb lists one record per CDR3 protein. Of around 180,000 distinct CDR3 sequences in the sample, 10% to 15% are singletons; the top ten hold about 10%. This receptor was obtained from a female donor with ankylosing spondylitis or in good health (not recorded which). Sequencing was done on a sample of blood, either unsorted or a sorted T cell fraction (not recorded which). The rearrangement uses TRBV7-9 and TRBJ2-2, with 9 bases identical to TRBD1. CDR3 nucleotides: TGTGCCAGCAGCTTCAGACAGGGGGCGAACACCGGGGAGCTGTTTTTT. This codes for CASSFRQGANTGELFF. The whole variable domain, filled in from reference TRBV7-9 and TRBJ2-2, reads DTGVSQNPRHKITKRGQNVTFRCDPISEHNRLYWYRQTLGQGPEFLTYFQNEAQLEKSRLLSDRFSAERPKGSFSTLEIQRTEQGDSAMYLCASSFRQGANTGELFFGEGSRLTVL.